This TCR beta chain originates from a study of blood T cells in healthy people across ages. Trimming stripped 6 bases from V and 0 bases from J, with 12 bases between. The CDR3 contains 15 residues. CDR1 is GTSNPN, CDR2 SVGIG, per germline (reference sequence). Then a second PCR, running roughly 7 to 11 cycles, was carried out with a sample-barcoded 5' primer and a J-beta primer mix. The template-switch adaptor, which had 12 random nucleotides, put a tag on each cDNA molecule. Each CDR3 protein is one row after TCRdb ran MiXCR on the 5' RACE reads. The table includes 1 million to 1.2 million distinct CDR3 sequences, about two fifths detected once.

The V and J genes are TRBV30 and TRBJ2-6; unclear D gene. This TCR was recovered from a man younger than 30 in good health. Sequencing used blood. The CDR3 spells CACLGRRSGANVLTF. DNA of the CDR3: TGTGCCTGCTTAGGACGGCGCTCTGGGGCCAACGTCCTGACTTTC.